Given below is one TCR beta chain in context. This clone was seen only a few times. Its cognate antigen has yet to be identified. Base-call qualities are not available, and no considerably larger clone is one nucleotide away. TCR CDR3 regions were amplified from genomic DNA by multiplex PCR using the deep immunoSEQ assay. Extracted genomic DNA from each cell subset was spread evenly across all wells of several immunoSEQ 96-well plates, with each plate serving as a replicate. For sorted subsets, approximately 200 ng of genomic DNA, equivalent to 30,000 or so T cell genomes, went into each replicate PCR. Purified libraries were measured with a Qubit 3.0 fluorometer, size-checked on a Bioanalyzer 2100, and measured again with the KAPA Library Quantification kit. Every immunoSEQ 96-well plate was sequenced on a dedicated single-read 150-cycle Illumina NextSeq 550 flow cell. The authors' pipeline ran thus. The immunoSEQ output contained only junctional sequences without quality scores, so filtering could not match that applied to full-length reads. Sequences were annotated with PyIR, a Python wrapper for IgBLAST v1.9, and V/J genes and CDR3 were assigned using IMGT germline references. Reads were filtered out if the reads had weak V/J assignments (E-value above 1e-6), no CDR3, stop codons, out-of-frame junctions, or ambiguous translated residues. V3J clonotypes were defined by identical inferred V gene, J gene, and CDR3 amino acid sequence. Percentage overlap between repertoires was computed as shared unique clonotypes divided by the size of the smaller repertoire. Richness of each repertoire was evaluated using RTK rarefaction, the Chao1 estimator, and Recon v2.1 estimates of unobserved clonotypes. Generation probabilities for all TCRbeta clonotypes obtained by the gDNA method from several donors were computed using OLGA. The table was pulled from immuneACCESS by TCRdb, which kept in-frame rearrangements only. Such tables lose some clones; where checked, under half of the loss comes from unresolved V genes, and the rest has no known cause. V and J calls plus clone size are reproduced from that table; the DNA served to infer D and trimming. For this sample there are about 1 million clones; 65% to 75% appear just once. Around 1.5% of the sample belongs to the ten largest clones.

This entry is derived from a study of shared clonotypes between healthy human individuals (TCRdb year 2020). In the study overall: A couple of women and a few men aged 18 to 49 years were included in the cohort. For each donor, CD4 naive and CD4 memory were each given three plates, CD8 naive was given two plates, and CD8 memory was given one plate. Blood TCR repertoires of 5 or 6 healthy adults were deeply sequenced to estimate repertoire size and the extent of clonotype sharing between individuals. Each donor's leukapheresis produced roughly between about 0.9 and 9.5 billion PBMCs. To increase sequencing depth and limit assay-specific biases, TCR repertoire library preparation and sequencing were carried out by different laboratories using diverse techniques.

Unmatched junction bases come to 4, with V trimmed by 1 base and J by 1 base. From its cysteine to its phenylalanine, the CDR3 spans 16 amino acids. Just the 48-base CDR3 DNA is kept, in frame starting at base 1. For CDR1 and CDR2, the germline V gene lists MGHRA and YSYEKL. The paper as a whole reports these results and caveats: When several donors were compared, the shared fraction of clonotypes was about 5.2% for naive CD4, more than 3% for naive CD8, roughly 2.5% for memory CD4, and under 0.5% for memory CD8. Pairwise subsampling led to the expectation that sequencing depth would affect the degree of clonotype sharing among donors. Higher generation probabilities were observed for clonotypes shared by all four sorted-subset donors than for non-shared clonotypes. Only blood was sampled, and tissue TCR repertoires likely differ from those in blood. Rarefaction of sorted-subset datasets indicated incomplete sequencing despite the large sequencing depth. Estimated clonotype richness was generally larger for naive than for memory subsets. Because the study included only a small number of donors, the genetic and exposure-history diversity represented was limited.

The donors were healthy, HIV-negative adults with no recently reported acute infections or vaccinations. Only Caucasian adults living in Nashville, Tennessee, USA were represented among the donors. CD4+ T cells were enriched through magnetic negative selection, after which naive cells were positively selected on CD45RA and the remaining negative fraction served as the memory subset. After blood collection by leukapheresis, PBMCs were isolated using Ficoll-Histopaque density gradient centrifugation and then cryopreserved in the vapor phase of liquid nitrogen. Analytical flow cytometry was used to check the purity and quantity of each magnetically sorted T cell population. Genomic DNA was isolated from every sorted fraction and measured by UV absorbance on a Nanodrop 2000c.

The TCR sequence derives from a man aged 18-30 years in good health. Source material: memory CD4+ T cells sorted from blood. According to the study, the label for this sample's cell subset or site signals: CD45RA-negative fraction. This sequence uses TRBV4-1 and TRBJ2-1; 7 of the junction bases match TRBD2. The CDR3 has the sequence CASSQGEGVSYNEQFF. The DNA is TGCGCCAGCAGCCAAGGGGAGGGAGTGTCCTACAATGAGCAGTTCTTC.